A selection of T cell receptor beta chains follows, all from one sample in a study of T cell changes during pregnancy in multiple sclerosis. The method was immunoSEQ multiplex PCR; TCRdb's version includes in-frame clones alone and lacks a portion of them. The sample contains 35,000 or so clones, 92% of which appear only once. The specimen comprised CD4+ T cells from peripheral blood mononuclear cells, sampled after pregnancy. The receptors here all came from a female donor with multiple sclerosis, enrolled in a pregnancy study. Both conserved end residues are part of each CDR3. The D gene is left open where the match is weak. Part of the rows lack a size; the others show once, few, many or a class for expanded clones.

cdr3_length j_call v_call clone_size d_call cdr3_aa cdr3_nt
14 TRBJ2-2 TRBV6-4 - TRBD1 CASRWTGDTGELFF TGTGCCAGCAGATGGACAGGGGACACCGGGGAGCTGTTTTTT
17 TRBJ1-4 TRBV7-2 - TRBD1 CASSSRGSGTANEKLFF TGTGCCAGCAGTTCCCGTGGTTCCGGGACAGCTAATGAAAAACTGTTTTTT
18 TRBJ1-1 TRBV7-2 - TRBD1 CASSYRQGLAGGNTEAFF TGTGCCAGCAGCTACCGACAGGGTTTAGCCGGGGGGAACACTGAAGCTTTCTTT
16 TRBJ2-7 TRBV10-3 - TRBD2 CATRGTSGRISYEQYF TGTGCCACACGAGGGACTAGCGGGAGAATAAGCTACGAGCAGTACTTC
14 TRBJ2-7 TRBV5-1 - TRBD1 CASSYWDSPYEQYF TGCGCCAGCAGTTACTGGGACAGCCCCTACGAGCAGTACTTC
15 TRBJ2-1 TRBV19 - TRBD2 CASSIQAGDYNEQFF TGTGCCAGTAGTATTCAAGCGGGGGATTACAATGAGCAGTTCTTC
16 TRBJ2-1 TRBV10-3 - TRBD2 CAISALLAGGGNEQFF TGTGCCATCAGTGCCCTACTAGCGGGAGGAGGGAATGAGCAGTTCTTC
16 TRBJ1-1 TRBV30 - - CAWSVPWQGSVTEAFF TGTGCCTGGAGTGTTCCTTGGCAGGGAAGTGTTACTGAAGCTTTCTTT
14 TRBJ1-4 TRBV2 - TRBD1 CASIKDRVNEKLFF TGTGCCAGCATAAAGGACAGGGTTAATGAAAAACTGTTTTTT
18 TRBJ2-2 TRBV7-9 - TRBD2 CASSLEGWGLADTGELFF TGTGCCAGCAGCTTAGAGGGATGGGGACTAGCCGACACCGGGGAGCTGTTTTTT
16 TRBJ2-7 TRBV2 - TRBD2 CASKGLADTSTYEQYF TGTGCCAGCAAGGGACTAGCGGATACGTCGACCTACGAGCAGTACTTC
13 TRBJ1-2 TRBV2 - - CASSEYAGPGYTF TGTGCCAGCAGTGAATACGCAGGTCCGGGCTACACCTTC
13 TRBJ2-7 TRBV28 - - CASRGGTPYEQYF TGTGCCAGCAGGGGTGGGACACCCTACGAGCAGTACTTC
15 TRBJ1-5 TRBV11-2 few - CASSPTAAMDSPQHF TGTGCCAGCAGCCCTACCGCAGCAATGGACAGCCCCCAGCATTTT
16 TRBJ1-1 TRBV6-4 few TRBD1 CARGEDREAQDTEAFF TGTGCCAGGGGGGAGGACAGGGAGGCCCAAGACACTGAAGCTTTCTTT
16 TRBJ2-7 TRBV7-2 - TRBD1 CASSSPERTGSYEQYF TGTGCCAGCAGCTCCCCAGAAAGGACAGGGAGCTACGAGCAGTACTTC
14 TRBJ2-2 TRBV7-3 - - CASSLRRDTGELFF TGTGCCAGCAGCTTACGGAGAGACACCGGGGAGCTGTTTTTT
16 TRBJ2-3 TRBV10-3 - TRBD2 CAISEEGGRGTDTQYF TGTGCCATCAGTGAAGAGGGCGGGAGGGGCACAGATACGCAGTATTTT
17 TRBJ2-7 TRBV4-3 - - CASSQEGGHFSSYEQYF TGCGCCAGCAGCCAAGAAGGGGGACATTTCTCCTCCTACGAGCAGTACTTC
16 TRBJ2-7 TRBV6-5 - TRBD1 CASSYSFGQGTHEQYF TGTGCCAGCAGTTACTCTTTTGGACAGGGAACCCACGAGCAGTACTTC
15 TRBJ1-1 TRBV25-1 - - CASSEYSGSDTEAFF TGTGCCAGCAGTGAATACTCAGGGTCGGACACTGAAGCTTTCTTT
15 TRBJ2-1 TRBV7-8 - - CASSAEQVWDNEQFF TGTGCCAGCAGCGCGGAACAGGTTTGGGATAATGAGCAGTTCTTC
13 TRBJ1-1 TRBV5-1 - - CASSLYPGAEAFF TGCGCCAGCAGCTTGTATCCCGGGGCTGAAGCTTTCTTT
19 TRBJ1-1 TRBV21-1 - - CASSKTLDRGSPMNTEAFF TGTGCCAGCAGCAAAACTCTAGACAGGGGCAGTCCCATGAACACTGAAGCTTTCTTT
16 TRBJ1-5 TRBV7-2 - TRBD1 CASSLDPGQPYQPQHF TGTGCCAGCAGCTTAGATCCGGGACAGCCCTATCAGCCCCAGCATTTT
16 TRBJ2-3 TRBV9 once TRBD2 CASSVATSSVLDTQYF TGTGCCAGCAGCGTAGCGACTAGCTCGGTCTTGGACACGCAGTATTTT
15 TRBJ2-7 TRBV10-1 - TRBD1 CASRGPDRGFHEQYF TGCGCCAGCAGAGGACCGGACAGGGGTTTCCACGAGCAGTACTTC
13 TRBJ1-2 TRBV28 - - CASFTGIYYGYTF TGTGCCAGCTTTACAGGGATTTACTATGGCTACACCTTC
14 TRBJ2-1 TRBV14 - TRBD2 CASSTLAGYNEQFF TGTGCCAGCAGCACCCTAGCGGGGTACAATGAGCAGTTCTTC
11 TRBJ1-2 TRBV11-2 - - CASSSQGGYTF TGTGCCAGCAGCTCGCAGGGAGGCTACACCTTC
14 TRBJ2-7 TRBV28 - - CASRRDISSYEQYF TGTGCCAGCAGACGGGACATCTCATCCTACGAGCAGTACTTC
11 TRBJ2-7 TRBV29-1 - TRBD2 CSVGTSAEQYF TGCAGCGTTGGGACTAGCGCCGAGCAGTACTTC
14 TRBJ2-7 TRBV28 few - CASSWSGQLYEQYF TGTGCCAGCAGCTGGTCTGGACAGCTCTACGAGCAGTACTTC